This T cell receptor beta chain was sequenced in a study of cytomegalovirus exposure and HLA in healthy donors. Study results and limitations: Evidence from a later analysis indicated that most CMV-associated TCR beta chains looked HLA-restricted.

On this clone: Antigen: not known.

CDR3 length: 15 residues. The V end was cut by 7 bases, the J end by 0 bases, with 10 bases between. CDR1 and CDR2 from the germline V gene are MNHEY and SMNVEV (reference sequence). PCR involved 60 Vbeta and 13 Jbeta primers. The repertoire was sequenced with immunoSEQ multiplex PCR; TCRdb's copy has only in-frame clones and lacks some. The profile shows 140,000 or so clones, approximately 79% of them singletons. This clonotype was obtained from a man between 18 and 29 years old in good health and CMV-seropositive. Sequences were obtained from PBMCs. V is TRBV27 and J is TRBJ1-6; D may be TRBD1 (5 bases). This CDR3 is CASTRTHSYNSPLHF. The CDR3 DNA sequence: TGTGCCAGCACCAGGACACACTCCTATAATTCACCCCTCCACTTT.